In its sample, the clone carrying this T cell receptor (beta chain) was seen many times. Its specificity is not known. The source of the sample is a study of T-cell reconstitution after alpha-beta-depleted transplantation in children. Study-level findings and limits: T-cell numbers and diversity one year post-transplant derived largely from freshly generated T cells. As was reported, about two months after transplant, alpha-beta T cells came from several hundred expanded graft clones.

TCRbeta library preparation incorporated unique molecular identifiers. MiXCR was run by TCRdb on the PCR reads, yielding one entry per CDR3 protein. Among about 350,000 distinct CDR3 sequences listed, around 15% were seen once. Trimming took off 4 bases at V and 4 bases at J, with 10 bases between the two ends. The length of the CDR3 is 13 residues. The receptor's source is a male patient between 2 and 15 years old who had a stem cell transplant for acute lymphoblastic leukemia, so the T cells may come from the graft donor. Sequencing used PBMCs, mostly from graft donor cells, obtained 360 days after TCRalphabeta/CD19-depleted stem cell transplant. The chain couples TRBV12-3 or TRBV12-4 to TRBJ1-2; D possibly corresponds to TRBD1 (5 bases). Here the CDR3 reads CASSSGVGYGYTF. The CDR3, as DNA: TGTGCCAGCAGTTCGGGGGTAGGCTATGGCTACACCTTC.